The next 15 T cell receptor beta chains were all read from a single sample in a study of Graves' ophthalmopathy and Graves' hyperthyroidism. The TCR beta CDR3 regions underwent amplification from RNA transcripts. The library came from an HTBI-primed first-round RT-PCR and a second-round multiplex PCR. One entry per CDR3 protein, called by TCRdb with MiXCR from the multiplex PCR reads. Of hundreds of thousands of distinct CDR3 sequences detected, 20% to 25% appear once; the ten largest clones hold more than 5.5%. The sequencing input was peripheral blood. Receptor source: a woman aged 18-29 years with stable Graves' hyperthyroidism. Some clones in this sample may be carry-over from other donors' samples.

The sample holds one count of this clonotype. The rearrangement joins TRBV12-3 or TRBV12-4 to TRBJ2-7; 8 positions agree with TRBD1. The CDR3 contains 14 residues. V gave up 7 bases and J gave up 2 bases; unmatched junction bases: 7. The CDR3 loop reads CASTSGTGPYEQYF. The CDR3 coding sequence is TGTGCCAGCACCTCCGGGACAGGCCCCTACGAGCAGTACTTC.

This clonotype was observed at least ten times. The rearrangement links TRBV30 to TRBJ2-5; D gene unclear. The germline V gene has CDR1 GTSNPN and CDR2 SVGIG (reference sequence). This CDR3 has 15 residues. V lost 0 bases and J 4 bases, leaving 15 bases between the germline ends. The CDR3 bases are TGTGCCTGGAGTGTACCCTGGCCGGAAGGAGAGACCCAGTACTTC. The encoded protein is CAWSVPWPEGETQYF.

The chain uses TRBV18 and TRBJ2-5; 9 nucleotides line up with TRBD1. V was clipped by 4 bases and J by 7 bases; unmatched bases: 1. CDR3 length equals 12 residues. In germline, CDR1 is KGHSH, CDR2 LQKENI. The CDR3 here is CASSQGQGTQYF. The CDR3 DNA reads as TGTGCCAGCTCACAGGGACAGGGGACCCAGTACTTC.

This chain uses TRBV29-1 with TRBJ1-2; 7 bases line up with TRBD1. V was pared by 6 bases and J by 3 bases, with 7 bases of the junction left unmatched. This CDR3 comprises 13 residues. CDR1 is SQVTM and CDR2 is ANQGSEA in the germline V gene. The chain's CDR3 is CSVSKGADYGYTF. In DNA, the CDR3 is TGCAGCGTATCCAAGGGGGCGGACTATGGCTACACCTTC.

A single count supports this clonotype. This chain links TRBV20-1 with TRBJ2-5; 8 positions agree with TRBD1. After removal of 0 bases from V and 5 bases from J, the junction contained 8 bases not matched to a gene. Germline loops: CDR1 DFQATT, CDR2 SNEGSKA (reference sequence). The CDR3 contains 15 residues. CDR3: CSARDIRGHGETQYF. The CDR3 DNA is TGCAGTGCTAGAGACATCAGGGGGCATGGGGAGACCCAGTACTTC.

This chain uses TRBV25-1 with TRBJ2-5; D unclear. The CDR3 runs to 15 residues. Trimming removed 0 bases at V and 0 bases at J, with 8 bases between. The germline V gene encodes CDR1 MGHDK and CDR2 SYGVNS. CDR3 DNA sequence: TGTGCCAGCAGTGAATATAACGGGTACCAAGAGACCCAGTACTTC. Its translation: CASSEYNGYQETQYF.

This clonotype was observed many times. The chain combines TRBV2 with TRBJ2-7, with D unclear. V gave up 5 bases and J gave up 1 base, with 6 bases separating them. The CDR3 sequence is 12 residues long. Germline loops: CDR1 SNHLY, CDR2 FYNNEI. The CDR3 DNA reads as TGTGCCAGCAGTAAGGTATCCTACGAGCAGTACTTC. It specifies CASSKVSYEQYF.

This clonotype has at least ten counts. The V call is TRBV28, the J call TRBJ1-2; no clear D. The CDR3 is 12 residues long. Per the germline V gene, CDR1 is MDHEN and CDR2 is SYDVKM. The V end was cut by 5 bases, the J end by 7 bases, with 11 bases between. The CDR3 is CASSPWTAGYTF. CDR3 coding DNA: TGTGCCAGCAGTCCTTGGACCGCTGGCTACACCTTC.

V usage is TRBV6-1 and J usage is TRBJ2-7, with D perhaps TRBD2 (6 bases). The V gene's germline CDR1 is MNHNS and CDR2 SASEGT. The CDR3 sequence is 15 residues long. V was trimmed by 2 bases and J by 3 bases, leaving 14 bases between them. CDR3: CASSERHGEDYEQYF. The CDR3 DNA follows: TGTGCCAGCAGTGAACGTCACGGGGAGGACTACGAGCAGTACTTC.

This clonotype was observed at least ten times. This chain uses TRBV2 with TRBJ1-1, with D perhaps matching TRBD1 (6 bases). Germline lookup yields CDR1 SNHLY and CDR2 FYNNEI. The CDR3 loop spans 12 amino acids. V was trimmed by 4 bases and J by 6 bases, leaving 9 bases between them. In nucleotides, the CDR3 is TGTGCCAGCAGTGGCCAGGGGCCTGAAGCTTTCTTT. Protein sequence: CASSGQGPEAFF.

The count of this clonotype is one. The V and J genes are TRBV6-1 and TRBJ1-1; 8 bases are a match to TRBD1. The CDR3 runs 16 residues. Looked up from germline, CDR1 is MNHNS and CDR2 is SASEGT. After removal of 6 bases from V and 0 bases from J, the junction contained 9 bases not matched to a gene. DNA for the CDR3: TGTGCCAGCAGAGTAGGGACAGGCTTTATGAACACTGAAGCTTTCTTT. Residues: CASRVGTGFMNTEAFF.

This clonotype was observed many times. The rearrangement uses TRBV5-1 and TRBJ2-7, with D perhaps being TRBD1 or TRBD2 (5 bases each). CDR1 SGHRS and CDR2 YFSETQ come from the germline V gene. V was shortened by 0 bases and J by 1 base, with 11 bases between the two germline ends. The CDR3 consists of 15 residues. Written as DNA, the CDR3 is TGCGCCAGCAGCTTGGTGGGACGGCAGTCCTACGAGCAGTACTTC. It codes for CASSLVGRQSYEQYF. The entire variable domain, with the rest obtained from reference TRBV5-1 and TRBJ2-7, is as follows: KAGVTQTPRYLIKTRGQQVTLSCSPISGHRSVSWYQQTPGQGLQFLFEYFSETQRNKGNFPGRFSGRQFSNSRSEMNVSTLELGDSALYLCASSLVGRQSYEQYFGPGTRLTVT.

The CDR3 loop is CASSPDMRPEAFF. The CDR3 bases are TGTGCCAGCAGCCCAGATATGCGTCCTGAAGCTTTCTTT. The chain couples TRBV7-9 to TRBJ1-1; D remains unclear. Germline V lookup: CDR1 SEHNR, CDR2 FQNEAQ (reference sequence). The CDR3 length is 13 residues. V lost 5 bases and J 6 bases, leaving 13 bases between the germline ends.

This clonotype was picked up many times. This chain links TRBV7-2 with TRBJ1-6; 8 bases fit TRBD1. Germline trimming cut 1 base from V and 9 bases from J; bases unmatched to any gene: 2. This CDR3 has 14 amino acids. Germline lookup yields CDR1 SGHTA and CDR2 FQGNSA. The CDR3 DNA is TGTGCCAGCAGCTTAGGGACAGGGCTTTCACCCCTCCACTTT. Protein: CASSLGTGLSPLHF.

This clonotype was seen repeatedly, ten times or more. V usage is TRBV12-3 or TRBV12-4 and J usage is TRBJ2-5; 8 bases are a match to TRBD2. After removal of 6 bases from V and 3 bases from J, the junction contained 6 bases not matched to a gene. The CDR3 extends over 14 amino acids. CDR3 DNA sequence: TGTGCCAGCAGCACCCCGGGACTAGAAGAGACCCAGTACTTC. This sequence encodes CASSTPGLEETQYF.